This T cell receptor beta chain was captured in a study of cytomegalovirus exposure and HLA in healthy donors. Points from the study as a whole: Highest at DRB1 and lowest at HLA-C, TCR association rates differed among HLA loci in a later analysis. Apart from CMV serostatus, no immune exposure information was available.

A note on this clone: The antigen is undetermined. The same CDR3 also results from other DNA sequences found in this sample.

V was clipped by 1 base and J by 7 bases; unmatched bases: 5. CDR3 length: 14 residues. Per germline, CDR1 SGHTA and CDR2 FQGNSA. A multiplex PCR was run with 60 Vbeta primers and 13 Jbeta primers. Clones were read by immunoSEQ multiplex PCR, and TCRdb kept only the in-frame ones, dropping some. Of tens of thousands of clones listed, around 79% are singletons. Sequenced: PBMCs. V gene TRBV7-2 combines with J gene TRBJ1-2, with TRBD1 matching over 8 bases. The origin of this receptor is a male donor in good health and CMV-seropositive. CDR3 coding DNA: TGTGCCAGCAGCTTAGATAGACAGGGGAGTGGCTACACCTTC. Its translation is CASSLDRQGSGYTF.